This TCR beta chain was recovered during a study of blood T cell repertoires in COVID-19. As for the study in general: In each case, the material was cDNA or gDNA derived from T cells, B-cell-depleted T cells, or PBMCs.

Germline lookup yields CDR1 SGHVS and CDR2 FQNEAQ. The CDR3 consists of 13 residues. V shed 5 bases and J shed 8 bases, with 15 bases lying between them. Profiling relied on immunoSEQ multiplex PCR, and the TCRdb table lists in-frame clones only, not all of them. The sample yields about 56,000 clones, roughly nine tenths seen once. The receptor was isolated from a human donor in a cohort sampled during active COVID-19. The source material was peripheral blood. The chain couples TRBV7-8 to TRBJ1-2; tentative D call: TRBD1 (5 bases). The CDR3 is CASSQGQGLGYTF. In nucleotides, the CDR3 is TGTGCCAGCAGCCAGGGCCAGGGTCTGGGCTACACCTTC.